This TCR beta chain comes out of a study of blood T cell repertoires in COVID-19 (dated by TCRdb to 2020 to 2022). Describing the broader study: Samples from collaborators originated in the United States, Italy and Spain and spanned both the acute and convalescent phases of COVID-19. The prospective study material was composed of cDNA or gDNA derived from T cells, B-cell-depleted T cells, or PBMCs. The sample metadata nearly always contained a de-identified subject ID, COVID-19 status, age in years and sex. The dataset comprised deeply sampled blood TCRbeta repertoires from subjects exposed to, actively infected with, or recovered from COVID-19. The repertoires were made available in a free public database intended to serve as a resource for research on the immune response to SARS-CoV-2. Samples came from the ongoing ImmuneRACE study (first 160 participants) plus 1,254 subjects from 6 global collaborators. Where HLA class I and class II types were available, the types were taken from metadata supplied by the sample provider, not from assay-based typing.

In regard to this clone: It lacks a known antigen. The input lacks base qualities; no much larger clone sits a single base away.

Each collaborating institution followed its own protocols to collect whole blood in K2EDTA tubes. Collaborator samples were shipped for TCRbeta analysis as frozen whole blood, isolated PBMCs, or DNA extracted from either sample type. What the research found in general, with its limitations: The quantity of clinical and demographic metadata differed by source and by participant and was supplied without curation.

The CDR3 has 15 amino acids, counting the end cysteine and phenylalanine. Solely the CDR3 DNA is kept, with 45 bases framed from the first base. The CDR1 and CDR2 encoded by the germline V gene (reference sequence) are MNHNY and SVGAGI. V is cut by 5 bases and J by 1 base, and the space between the germline ends is 15 bases. TCRbeta CDR3 regions were amplified from genomic DNA using the immunoSEQ Assay, a bias-controlled multiplex PCR. The study's own analysis went as follows. The number of nucleated cells in each sample was estimated from the amplification of reference gene primers within the assay. To quantify the absolute abundance of each unique TCRbeta CDR3 rearrangement, sequence reads were collapsed and filtered. For each sample, productive Simpson clonality was calculated as the square root of Simpson's diversity index across productive rearrangements. TCRdb carries this immuneACCESS record with in-frame sequences only. Its versions omit some clonotypes, under half of them owing to an unresolved V gene in the studies checked, with the rest unexplained. The DNA gave D and trimming, while V, J and clone size come from that table. Here the sample has about 140,000 clones; 77% occur a single time. Roughly 9% of the sample goes to the ten largest clones.

This clonotype was sampled from a woman between 50 and 59 years old with active or convalescent COVID-19. The chain links TRBV6-6 with TRBJ2-7, and perhaps TRBD1 as D gene, on 6 matching bases. Sequencing was performed on peripheral blood. CDR3 loop: CASSPQQGVSYEQYF. The DNA sequence is given as TGTGCCAGCAGTCCACAACAGGGCGTTTCCTACGAGCAGTACTTC.